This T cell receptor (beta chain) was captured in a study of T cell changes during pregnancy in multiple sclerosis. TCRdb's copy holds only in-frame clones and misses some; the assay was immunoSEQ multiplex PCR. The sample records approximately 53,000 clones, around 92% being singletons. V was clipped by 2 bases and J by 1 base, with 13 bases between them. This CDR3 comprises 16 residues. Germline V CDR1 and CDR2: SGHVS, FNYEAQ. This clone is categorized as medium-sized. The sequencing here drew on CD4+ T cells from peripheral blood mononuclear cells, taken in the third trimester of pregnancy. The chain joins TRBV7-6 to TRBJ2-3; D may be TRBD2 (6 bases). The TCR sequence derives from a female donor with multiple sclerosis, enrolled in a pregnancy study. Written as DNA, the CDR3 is TGTGCCAGCAGCTTACGGGTTGGGACTGGCACAGATACGCAGTATTTT. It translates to CASSLRVGTGTDTQYF.